This T cell receptor (beta chain) was recovered during a study of T cell responses to AZD1222 COVID-19 vaccine. The study's findings and limits: Scientists sampled the repertoires only once the peak T cell response had passed.

A remark on this clone: The antigen is not known.

The method was immunoSEQ multiplex PCR; TCRdb's version includes in-frame clones alone and lacks a portion of them. The sample holds more than 50,000 clones, around 84% seen once. This CDR3 spans 17 amino acids. The germline gives CDR1 SGDLS, CDR2 YYNGEE. The V and J ends lost 0 bases and 0 bases respectively, with 15 bases between them. The receptor was derived from an adult in good health. The sequencing here drew on peripheral blood, taken on day 0 of AZD1222 vaccination. The chain recombines TRBV9 with TRBJ1-1, with D uncertain. The CDR3 coding sequence is TGTGCCAGCAGCGTAGCCCCTGATTACGGTTTGAACACTGAAGCTTTCTTT. Translating gives CASSVAPDYGLNTEAFF.